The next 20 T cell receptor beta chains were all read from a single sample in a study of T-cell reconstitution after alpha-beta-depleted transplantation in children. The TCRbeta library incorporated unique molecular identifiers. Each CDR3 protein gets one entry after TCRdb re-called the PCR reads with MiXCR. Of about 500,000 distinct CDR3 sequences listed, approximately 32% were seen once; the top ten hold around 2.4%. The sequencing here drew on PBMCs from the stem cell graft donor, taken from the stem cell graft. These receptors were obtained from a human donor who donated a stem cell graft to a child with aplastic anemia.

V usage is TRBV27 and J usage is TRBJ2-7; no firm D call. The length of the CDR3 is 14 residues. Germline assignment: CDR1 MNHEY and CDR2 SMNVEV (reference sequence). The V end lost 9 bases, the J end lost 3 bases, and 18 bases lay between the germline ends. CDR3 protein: CASSTRGGNYEQYF. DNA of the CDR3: TGTGCCAGTTCTACCCGTGGCGGAAACTACGAGCAGTACTTC.

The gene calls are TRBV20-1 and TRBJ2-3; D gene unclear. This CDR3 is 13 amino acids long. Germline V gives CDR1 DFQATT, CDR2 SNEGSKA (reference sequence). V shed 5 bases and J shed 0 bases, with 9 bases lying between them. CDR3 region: CSALTRSTDTQYF. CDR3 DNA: TGCAGTGCTCTGACAAGAAGCACAGATACGCAGTATTTT.

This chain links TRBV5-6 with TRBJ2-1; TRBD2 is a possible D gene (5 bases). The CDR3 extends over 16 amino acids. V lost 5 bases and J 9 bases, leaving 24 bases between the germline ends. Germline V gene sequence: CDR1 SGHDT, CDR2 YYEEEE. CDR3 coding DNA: TGTGCCAGCAGTCCCCTCACTAGATTGGGCACGAGTGAGCAGTTCTTC. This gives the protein CASSPLTRLGTSEQFF.

The CDR3 bases are TGTGCCAGCAGCTTGGTCTATGGCTACACCTTC. Protein: CASSLVYGYTF. V is TRBV11-2 and J is TRBJ1-2; D unclear. This CDR3 has 11 amino acids. Trimming removed 3 bases from V and 4 bases from J, with 3 bases in between. Germline V CDR1 and CDR2: SGHAT, FQNNGV.

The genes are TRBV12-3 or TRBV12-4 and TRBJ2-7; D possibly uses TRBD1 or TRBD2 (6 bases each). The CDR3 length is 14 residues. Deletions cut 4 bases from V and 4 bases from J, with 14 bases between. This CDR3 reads CASSSRQGRYEQYF. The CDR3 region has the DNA TGTGCCAGCAGTTCCCGCCAGGGGAGGTACGAGCAGTACTTC.

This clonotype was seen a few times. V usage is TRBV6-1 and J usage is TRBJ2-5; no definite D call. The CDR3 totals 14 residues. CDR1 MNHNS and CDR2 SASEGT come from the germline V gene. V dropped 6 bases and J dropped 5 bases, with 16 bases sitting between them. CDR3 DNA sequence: TGTGCCAGCAGGAGCCTCACTGGGTTGGAGACCCAGTACTTC. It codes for CASRSLTGLETQYF.

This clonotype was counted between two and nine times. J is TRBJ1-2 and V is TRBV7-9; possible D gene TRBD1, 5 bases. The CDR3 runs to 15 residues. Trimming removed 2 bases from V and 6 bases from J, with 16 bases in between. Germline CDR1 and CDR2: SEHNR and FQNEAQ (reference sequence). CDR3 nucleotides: TGTGCCAGCAGCTTACCACGGGGGTCGGCAAATGGCTACACCTTC. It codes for CASSLPRGSANGYTF. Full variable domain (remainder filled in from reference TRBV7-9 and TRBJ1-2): DTGVSQNPRHKITKRGQNVTFRCDPISEHNRLYWYRQTLGQGPEFLTYFQNEAQLEKSRLLSDRFSAERPKGSFSTLEIQRTEQGDSAMYLCASSLPRGSANGYTFGSGTRLTVV.

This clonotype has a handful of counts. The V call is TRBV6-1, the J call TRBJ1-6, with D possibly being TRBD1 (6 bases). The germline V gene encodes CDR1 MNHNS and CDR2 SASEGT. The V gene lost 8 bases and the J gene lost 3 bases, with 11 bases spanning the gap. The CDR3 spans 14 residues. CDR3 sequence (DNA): TGTGCCAGCCGTGGGGGCAACTATAATTCACCCCTCCACTTT. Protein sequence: CASRGGNYNSPLHF.

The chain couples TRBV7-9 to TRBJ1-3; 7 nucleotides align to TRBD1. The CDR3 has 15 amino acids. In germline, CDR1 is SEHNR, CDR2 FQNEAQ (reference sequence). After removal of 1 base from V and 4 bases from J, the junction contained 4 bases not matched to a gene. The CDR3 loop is CASSLVQQGGNTIYF. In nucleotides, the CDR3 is TGTGCCAGCAGCTTAGTACAACAGGGGGGAAACACCATATATTTT.

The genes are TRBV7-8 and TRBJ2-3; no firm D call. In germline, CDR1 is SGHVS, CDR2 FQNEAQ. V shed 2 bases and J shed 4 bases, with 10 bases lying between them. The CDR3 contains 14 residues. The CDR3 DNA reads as TGTGCCAGCAGCTTACAGGATAGGGCAGATACGCAGTATTTT. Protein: CASSLQDRADTQYF.

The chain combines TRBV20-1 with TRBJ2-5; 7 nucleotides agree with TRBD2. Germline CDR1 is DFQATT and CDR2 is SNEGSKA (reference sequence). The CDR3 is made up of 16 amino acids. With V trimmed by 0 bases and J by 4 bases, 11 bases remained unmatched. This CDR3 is CSARDLTSASVETQYF. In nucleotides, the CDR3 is TGCAGTGCTAGAGATTTAACTAGCGCATCGGTAGAGACCCAGTACTTC.

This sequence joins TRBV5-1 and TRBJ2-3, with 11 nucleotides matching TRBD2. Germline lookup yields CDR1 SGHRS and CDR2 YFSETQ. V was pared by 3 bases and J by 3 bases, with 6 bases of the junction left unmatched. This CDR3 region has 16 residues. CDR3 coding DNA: TGCGCCAGCAGCTCCGTAGCGGGAGGGCCGACAGATACGCAGTATTTT. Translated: CASSSVAGGPTDTQYF. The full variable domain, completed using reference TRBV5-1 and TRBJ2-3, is KAGVTQTPRYLIKTRGQQVTLSCSPISGHRSVSWYQQTPGQGLQFLFEYFSETQRNKGNFPGRFSGRQFSNSRSEMNVSTLELGDSALYLCASSSVAGGPTDTQYFGPGTRLTVL.

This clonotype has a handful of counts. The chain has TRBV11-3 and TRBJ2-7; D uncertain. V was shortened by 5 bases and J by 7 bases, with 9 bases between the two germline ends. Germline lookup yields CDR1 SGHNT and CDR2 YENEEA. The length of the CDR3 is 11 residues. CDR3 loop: CASSRRGEQYV. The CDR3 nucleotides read TGTGCCAGCAGCCGACGCGGAGAGCAGTACGTC.

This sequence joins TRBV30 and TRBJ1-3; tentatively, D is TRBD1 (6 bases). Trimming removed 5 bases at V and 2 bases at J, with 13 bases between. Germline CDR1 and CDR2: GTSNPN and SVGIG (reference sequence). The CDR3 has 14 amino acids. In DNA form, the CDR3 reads TGTGCCTGGGGGAAATCAGGGGCTGGAAACACCATATATTTT. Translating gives CAWGKSGAGNTIYF.

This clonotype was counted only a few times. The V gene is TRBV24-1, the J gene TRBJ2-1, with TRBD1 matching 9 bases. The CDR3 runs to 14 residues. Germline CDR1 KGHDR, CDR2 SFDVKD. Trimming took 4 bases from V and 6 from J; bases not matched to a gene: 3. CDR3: CATSDPDRGNEQFF. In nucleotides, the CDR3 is TGTGCCACCAGTGACCCGGACAGGGGCAATGAGCAGTTCTTC.

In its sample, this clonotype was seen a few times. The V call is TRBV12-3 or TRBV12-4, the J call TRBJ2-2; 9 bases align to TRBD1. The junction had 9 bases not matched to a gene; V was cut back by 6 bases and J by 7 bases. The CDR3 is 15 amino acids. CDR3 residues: CASSPGQGSFGELFF. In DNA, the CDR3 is TGTGCCAGCAGCCCCGGACAGGGGAGTTTCGGGGAGCTGTTTTTT.

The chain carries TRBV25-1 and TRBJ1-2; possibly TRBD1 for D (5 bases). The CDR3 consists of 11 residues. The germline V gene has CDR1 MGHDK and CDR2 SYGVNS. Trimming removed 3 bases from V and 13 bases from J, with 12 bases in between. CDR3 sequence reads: CASSEGPACTF. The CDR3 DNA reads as TGTGCCAGCAGTGAGGGACCGGCGTGCACCTTC.

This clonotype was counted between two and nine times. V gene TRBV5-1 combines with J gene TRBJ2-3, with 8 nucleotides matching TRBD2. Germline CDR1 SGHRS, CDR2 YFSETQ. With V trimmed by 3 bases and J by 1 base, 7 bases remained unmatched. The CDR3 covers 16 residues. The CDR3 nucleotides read TGCGCCAGCAGCTCCCGTGGTAGCGGGGGCACAGATACGCAGTATTTT. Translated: CASSSRGSGGTDTQYF.

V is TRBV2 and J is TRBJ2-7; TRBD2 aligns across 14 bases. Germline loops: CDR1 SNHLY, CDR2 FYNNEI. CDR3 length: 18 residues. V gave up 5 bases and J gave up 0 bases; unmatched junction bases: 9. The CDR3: CASSPMTSGRASSYEQYF. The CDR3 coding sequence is TGTGCCAGCAGTCCTATGACTAGCGGGAGGGCAAGCTCCTACGAGCAGTACTTC.

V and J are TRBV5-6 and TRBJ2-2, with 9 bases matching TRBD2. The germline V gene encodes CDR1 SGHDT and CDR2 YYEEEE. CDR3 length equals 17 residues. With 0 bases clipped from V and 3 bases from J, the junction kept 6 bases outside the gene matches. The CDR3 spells CASSLGGSGRYTGELFF. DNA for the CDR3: TGTGCCAGCAGCTTGGGGGGCAGCGGGAGGTACACCGGGGAGCTGTTTTTT. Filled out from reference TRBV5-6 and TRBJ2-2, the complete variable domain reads DAGVTQSPTHLIKTRGQQVTLRCSPKSGHDTVSWYQQALGQGPQFIFQYYEEEERQRGNFPDRFSGHQFPNYSSELNVNALLLGDSALYLCASSLGGSGRYTGELFFGEGSRLTVL.